This T cell receptor beta chain was identified during a study of blood T cell repertoires in COVID-19. Study-wide background: Some COVID-19 samples were acute and others convalescent; all came from the United States, Italy and Spain. PBMCs, B-cell-depleted T cells, or T cells provided the cDNA or gDNA that made up the material.

The CDR3 consists of 14 residues. V gave up 2 bases and J gave up 7 bases; unmatched junction bases: 8. Per the germline V gene, CDR1 is MDHEN and CDR2 is SYDVKM. In the authors' methods: From reference gene primer amplification, estimates of nucleated cell counts were derived. Some clones are missing from TCRdb's copy, which holds only in-frame ones; the method was immunoSEQ multiplex PCR. The V and J calls and clone size were taken over from that table, and D and trimming were inferred from the DNA. The sample has roughly 260,000 clones; around 87% are singletons. The origin of this receptor is a woman in her 50s with acute or convalescent COVID-19. This chain links TRBV28 with TRBJ2-7; 7 bases are shared with TRBD2. The source material was peripheral blood. DNA for the CDR3: TGTGCCAGCAGTTTACTTGCGGGAGACGAGGAGCAGTACTTC. Its translation: CASSLLAGDEEQYF.